This entry lists 28 T cell receptor beta chains sequenced from one sample in a study of blood T cell repertoires in COVID-19 (dated by TCRdb to 2020 to 2021). The library relied on the immunoSEQ multiplex PCR assay. TCRdb took over this immuneACCESS table, retaining in-frame rearrangements with V and J assigned. Such tables are incomplete; in checked studies, under half of the missing clones stem from an unresolved V gene, and the remainder is unexplained. Within this sample are about 74,000 clones, with roughly 84% of them counted one time only. Of the sample, approximately 3% falls within the top ten clones. Sequencing was carried out using peripheral blood. The receptors were gathered from a man aged 65-85 years with active or convalescent COVID-19.

V usage is TRBV5-4 and J usage is TRBJ1-6; the D is unclear. CDR3 length: 14 amino acids. CDR1 and CDR2 (germline): SGHNT, YYREEE (reference sequence). V gave up 1 base and J gave up 6 bases, with 8 bases separating them. The CDR3 spells CASSLMWANSPLHF. DNA of the CDR3: TGTGCCAGCAGCTTGATGTGGGCTAATTCACCCCTCCACTTT.

V is TRBV5-1 and J is TRBJ1-4, with 7 positions matching TRBD1. V was pared by 4 bases and J by 1 base, with 4 bases of the junction left unmatched. Germline lookup yields CDR1 SGHRS and CDR2 YFSETQ. This CDR3 has 15 amino acids. CDR3 loop: CASSQGDKTNEKLFF. DNA of the CDR3: TGCGCCAGCAGCCAGGGGGACAAAACTAATGAAAAACTGTTTTTT.

The chain carries TRBV2 and TRBJ2-3, with D possibly matching TRBD2 (5 bases). The CDR3 has 14 amino acids. Trimming removed 8 bases from V and 4 bases from J, with 16 bases in between. From germline, CDR1 is SNHLY and CDR2 FYNNEI. The CDR3 region is CASAVPSSADTQYF. The CDR3 nucleotides read TGTGCCAGCGCGGTGCCTAGCAGCGCAGATACGCAGTATTTT.

The chain links TRBV7-9 to TRBJ1-2; 9 bases align to TRBD1. The trim removed 4 bases at V and 8 bases at J, leaving 5 bases unmatched. Germline V gene lookup returns CDR1 SEHNR and CDR2 FQNEAQ (reference sequence). The CDR3 is 13 residues long. The CDR3 sequence: CASSSGQGGGYTF. For the CDR3, the DNA is TGTGCCAGCAGCTCGGGACAGGGCGGCGGCTACACCTTC.

The CDR3 nucleotides read TGTGCCAGCAGCTGGACAGGGAGCACTGAAGCTTTCTTT. It encodes CASSWTGSTEAFF. V and J are TRBV5-6 and TRBJ1-1; TRBD1 matches 8 bases. The germline CDR1 and CDR2 sequences are SGHDT and YYEEEE. Trimming at V came to 3 bases and at J to 4 bases, leaving 2 bases not matched to a gene. The CDR3 is made up of 13 amino acids.

There are a few counts of this clone. The V and J genes are TRBV12-5 and TRBJ1-3, with 7 nucleotides matching TRBD1. The germline V gene encodes CDR1 LGHNT and CDR2 FRNRAP. Germline trimming cut 6 bases from V and 4 bases from J; bases unmatched to any gene: 9. The CDR3 is made up of 15 amino acids. The CDR3 region has the DNA TGTGCTAGTGGGCCTACAGGGGAACCGGGAAACACCATATATTTT. Protein product: CASGPTGEPGNTIYF.

This rearrangement joins TRBV18 to TRBJ2-1; 9 bases match TRBD2. Germline CDR1 and CDR2: KGHSH and LQKENI. V dropped 5 bases and J dropped 9; count of bases not matched to a gene: 8. The CDR3 covers 14 residues. CDR3 bases: TGTGCCAGCTCAGGGGACCCTAGCGGGATTGAGCAGTTCTTC. Its protein product is CASSGDPSGIEQFF.

This clone has more than one count but fewer than ten. V gene TRBV7-8 combines with J gene TRBJ1-5, with D maybe TRBD1 (6 bases). This CDR3 contains 16 residues. Germline values: CDR1 SGHVS, CDR2 FQNEAQ. The V and J ends lost 5 bases and 1 base respectively, with 15 bases between them. The CDR3 spells CASSPRDTASNQPQHF. The CDR3 region has the DNA TGTGCCAGCAGCCCACGGGACACGGCCAGCAATCAGCCCCAGCATTTT. The whole variable domain, filled in from reference TRBV7-8 and TRBJ1-5, reads GAGVSQSPRYKVAKRGQDVALRCDPISGHVSLFWYQQALGQGPEFLTYFQNEAQLDKSGLPSDRFFAERPEGSVSTLKIQRTQQEDSAVYLCASSPRDTASNQPQHFGDGTRLSIL.

The chain is built from TRBV6-2 or TRBV6-3 and TRBJ1-1; tentatively, D is TRBD1 (5 bases). V lost 7 bases to trimming and J lost 5 bases, with 11 bases between them. Germline CDR1 is MNHEY and CDR2 is SVGEGT. This CDR3 is built from 12 residues. CDR3 sequence reads: CASTPGGTEAFF. The CDR3 DNA sequence: TGTGCCAGCACCCCGGGGGGGACTGAAGCTTTCTTT.

The chain carries TRBV6-1 and TRBJ1-6, with D possibly matching TRBD1 (5 bases). Per the germline V gene, CDR1 is MNHNS and CDR2 is SASEGT. The V and J ends lost 2 bases and 10 bases respectively, with 12 bases between them. The CDR3 contains 14 residues. The CDR3 coding sequence is TGTGCCAGCAGTGAACAAAAGGCAGGGTCACCCCTCCACTTT. Protein product: CASSEQKAGSPLHF.

The rearrangement links TRBV21-1 to TRBJ2-5; TRBD1, the D gene given by the table, was not confirmed from the DNA. TRBV21-1 represents a pseudogene. The CDR3 totals 22 residues. The CDR3, as DNA: TGTGCCAGCAGCTTGGGAGGTGACAGGGTTATGTTCCCCGTTTGGGGCCAAGAGACCCAGTACTTC. This codes for CASSLGGDRVMFPVWGQETQYF.

As DNA, the CDR3 is TGTGCCAGCAGTGAAAACAGGGGGCTTAATCAGCCCCAGCATTTT. This encodes CASSENRGLNQPQHF. The chain links TRBV2 to TRBJ1-5, with 9 bases matching TRBD1. The CDR3 is made up of 15 amino acids. V lost 2 bases to trimming and J lost 4 bases; unmatched junction nucleotides: 3. Germline CDR1 SNHLY, CDR2 FYNNEI. Full variable domain (remainder filled in from reference TRBV2 and TRBJ1-5): EPEVTQTPSHQVTQMGQEVILRCVPISNHLYFYWYRQILGQKVEFLVSFYNNEISEKSEIFDDQFSVERPDGSNFTLKIRSTKLEDSAMYFCASSENRGLNQPQHFGDGTRLSIL.

The V call is TRBV15, the J call TRBJ2-7, with D possibly TRBD1 on 6 matching bases. This CDR3 region has 13 residues. Trimming cost V 3 bases and J 6 bases, with 12 bases left between them. Per germline, CDR1 LNHNV and CDR2 YYDKDF (reference sequence). The CDR3 region is CATSRRGSGEQYF. CDR3 DNA: TGTGCCACCAGCAGGAGGGGGTCCGGCGAGCAGTACTTC.

The rearrangement uses TRBV3-1 (or the pseudogene TRBV3-2) and TRBJ2-5; 7 bases map to TRBD1. This CDR3 spans 15 amino acids. Germline-derived CDR1 and CDR2 are LGHDT and YNNKEL (reference sequence). V shed 5 bases and J 1 base; nucleotides not matched to a gene: 7. The CDR3 spells CASSSPGQPQETQYF. DNA for the CDR3: TGTGCCAGCAGCTCCCCGGGACAGCCCCAAGAGACCCAGTACTTC.

The chain links TRBV18 to TRBJ2-3; TRBD1 matches 9 bases. The germline V gene has CDR1 KGHSH and CDR2 LQKENI. CDR3 length equals 15 residues. The trim removed 3 bases at V and 1 base at J, leaving 2 bases unmatched. CDR3 in amino acids: CASSPRQGGTDTQYF. The CDR3 coding sequence is TGTGCCAGCTCACCCCGACAGGGGGGCACAGATACGCAGTATTTT. The variable domain in full, with the rest retrieved from reference TRBV18 and TRBJ2-3, is NAGVMQNPRHLVRRRGQEARLRCSPMKGHSHVYWYRQLPEEGLKFMVYLQKENIIDESGMPKERFSAEFPKEGPSILRIQQVVRGDSAAYFCASSPRQGGTDTQYFGPGTRLTVL.

V is TRBV27 and J is TRBJ1-4; D remains ambiguous. V was pared by 2 bases and J by 7 bases, with 17 bases between. There are 16 residues in the CDR3. The germline CDR1 and CDR2 sequences are MNHEY and SMNVEV (reference sequence). The CDR3 DNA sequence: TGTGCCAGCAGTTTAAGGTTCTTAGAGGGAAGTGAAAAACTGTTTTTT. It translates to CASSLRFLEGSEKLFF.

The chain links TRBV5-4 to TRBJ1-2; D might be TRBD1 (6 bases). Germline assignment: CDR1 SGHNT and CDR2 YYREEE (reference sequence). The V and J ends lost 1 base and 4 bases respectively, with 14 bases between them. The CDR3 has 15 amino acids. The DNA of the CDR3 is TGTGCCAGCAGCTTGTACCAGACAGGTGGCTATGGCTACACCTTC. It codes for CASSLYQTGGYGYTF.

The chain is built from TRBV6-5 and TRBJ2-3; weak D call: TRBD2 (5 bases). Between the trimmed V and J ends, which lost 4 bases and 3 bases, there was a span of 11 bases. Germline V gene sequence: CDR1 MNHEY, CDR2 SVGAGI. CDR3 size: 14 residues. CDR3 in amino acids: CASSFSRDTDTQYF. CDR3 nucleotides: TGTGCCAGCAGTTTCAGTCGGGATACAGATACGCAGTATTTT.

This clone showed up just a few times. This chain joins TRBV2 and TRBJ2-1; 10 bases are shared with TRBD1. CDR3 length: 15 amino acids. Losses at the gene ends were 5 bases for V and 7 bases for J; bases not matched to a gene: 8. The germline gives CDR1 SNHLY, CDR2 FYNNEI. CDR3 in amino acids: CASSPPDRGDNEQFF. CDR3 nucleotide sequence: TGTGCCAGCAGTCCACCGGACAGGGGGGATAATGAGCAGTTCTTC.

This clone was picked up one time. The V and J genes are TRBV9 and TRBJ2-7; TRBD2 agrees at 8 bases. Trimming took 2 bases from V and 3 from J; bases not matched to a gene: 4. The V gene's germline CDR1 is SGDLS and CDR2 YYNGEE. The CDR3 contains 14 residues. CDR3 sequence (DNA): TGTGCCAGCAGCGTGACCGGGACTAGCTACGAGCAGTACTTC. Translation gives CASSVTGTSYEQYF.

The chain carries TRBV29-1 and TRBJ2-3, with D possibly TRBD2 on 5 matching bases. The CDR3 has 13 residues. V was pared by 7 bases and J by 0 bases, with 11 bases between. The germline CDR1 and CDR2 sequences are SQVTM and ANQGSEA. CDR3 sequence (DNA): TGCAGCGCATTAGCGCGTAGCACAGATACGCAGTATTTT. Its protein is CSALARSTDTQYF.

This clone was seen more than once but under ten times. The chain links TRBV21-1 to TRBJ2-3; the D segment call TRBD2 is taken from the table without a DNA check. TRBV21-1 is a pseudogene. The CDR3 is 14 residues long. The CDR3 nucleotides read TGTGCCAGCAGTCCTAGCGGGAGCACAGATACGCAGTATTTT. It yields the protein CASSPSGSTDTQYF.

V is TRBV6-1 and J is TRBJ1-2, with no clear D. Germline V gives CDR1 MNHNS, CDR2 SASEGT. V dropped 2 bases and J dropped 8 bases, with 12 bases sitting between them. CDR3 length: 13 residues. The CDR3 nucleotides are TGTGCCAGCAGTGAATTATTCGGTGAGGGCTACACCTTC. Translated, it gives CASSELFGEGYTF.

The chain is built from TRBV6-5 and TRBJ2-6; no definite D call. The CDR3 is 15 residues long. CDR1 MNHEY and CDR2 SVGAGI come from the germline V gene. The ends were cut back, 5 bases at V and 0 bases at J, with 8 bases in the middle. Here the CDR3 DNA reads TGTGCCAGCAGTCTACAGAGCTCTGGGGCCAACGTCCTGACTTTC. Translating it yields CASSLQSSGANVLTF.

The rearrangement joins TRBV6-5 to TRBJ2-1, with D possibly matching TRBD2 (6 bases). This CDR3 is built from 14 residues. Per the germline V gene, CDR1 is MNHEY and CDR2 is SVGAGI. Trimming stripped 2 bases from V and 10 bases from J, with 15 bases between. CDR3 sequence: CASSYGGSGREQFF. Written as DNA, the CDR3 is TGTGCCAGCAGTTACGGGGGGTCGGGGAGGGAGCAGTTCTTC.

The V and J genes are TRBV6-6 and TRBJ1-5; 7 bases are shared with TRBD1. The V segment lost 6 bases and the J segment 5 bases; nucleotides outside the gene matches: 7. The CDR3 loop spans 14 amino acids. Germline V gene data show CDR1 as MNHNY and CDR2 as SVGAGI (reference sequence). CDR3 DNA sequence: TGTGCCAGCAGACCCGGACAGGACCATCAGCCCCAGCATTTT. Translated: CASRPGQDHQPQHF.

The chain couples TRBV2 to TRBJ1-1; D remains ambiguous. CDR1 SNHLY and CDR2 FYNNEI come from the germline V gene. This CDR3 contains 12 residues. The ends were cut back, 6 bases at V and 4 bases at J, with 9 bases in the middle. The CDR3 region has the DNA TGTGCCAGCAGCTCCTGGAGCACTGAAGCTTTCTTT. Its translation is CASSSWSTEAFF.

In DNA, the CDR3 is TGCGCCAGCAGCCAAGTTAGCGGGGGTATCTCCTACAATGAGCAGTTCTTC. This gives the protein CASSQVSGGISYNEQFF. The V gene is TRBV4-1, the J gene TRBJ2-1; TRBD2 matches 9 bases. Trimming took 1 base from V and 0 from J; bases not matched to a gene: 4. This CDR3 has 17 amino acids. Germline values: CDR1 MGHRA, CDR2 YSYEKL.